This T cell receptor beta chain was sequenced for a study of T cell changes during pregnancy in multiple sclerosis. This CDR3 is built from 15 residues. V lost 5 bases and J lost 3, with 14 bases in between. Germline V gene sequence: CDR1 LGHNT, CDR2 FRNRAP. Sequenced by immunoSEQ multiplex PCR; TCRdb stores in-frame clones only, minus some. The repertoire consists of 30,000 to 35,000 clones, with around 90% occurring once and the leading ten covering about 0.58%. This sequence was found in a female donor in good health, enrolled as a control in a pregnancy study. This sample comprised CD4+ T cells from peripheral blood mononuclear cells, obtained in the third trimester of pregnancy. The chain carries TRBV12-5 and TRBJ2-4, with D maybe TRBD2 (6 bases). CDR3: CASGPPAGSKNIQYF. CDR3 DNA: TGTGCTAGTGGTCCCCCCGCGGGGAGCAAAAACATTCAGTACTTC.